These 18 T cell receptor beta chains share one sample of origin, sequenced in a study of response to subunit inactivated influenza vaccine. Via MiXCR, TCRdb re-called the RT-PCR reads, giving one row per CDR3 protein. This repertoire shows more than 550,000 distinct CDR3 sequences, 10% to 12% found once; its top ten account for approximately 10%. This sample was also put to use in a study of T cells expressing NK-cell markers. That source reports: 5'RACE template switching built TCR beta cDNA with unique molecular identifiers.

This material consisted of PBMCs from blood, taken on the day of vaccination. The receptors shown here come from a man aged 50 or older who received an inactivated influenza vaccine.

V usage is TRBV6-1 and J usage is TRBJ1-1; maybe TRBD1 (5 bases). CDR1 and CDR2 from the germline V gene are MNHNS and SASEGT. V was clipped by 6 bases and J by 2 bases, with 19 bases between them. This CDR3 comprises 16 residues. The DNA of the CDR3 is TGTGCCAGCAGAACACCACCCGGGACGGCAAACACTGAAGCTTTCTTT. Amino acid sequence: CASRTPPGTANTEAFF.

Ten or more counts support this clonotype. The rearrangement links TRBV5-1 to TRBJ1-1, with TRBD1 matching 11 bases. The CDR3 totals 15 residues. The V and J ends lost 4 bases and 6 bases, in that order; junction bases with no gene match: 8. Germline V gene lookup returns CDR1 SGHRS and CDR2 YFSETQ. The CDR3, as DNA: TGCGCCAGCAGCCTCGGACAGGGGGCGAGATCTGAAGCTTTCTTT. It translates to CASSLGQGARSEAFF.

The genes are TRBV5-1 and TRBJ2-7; 9 positions agree with TRBD1. Germline V lookup: CDR1 SGHRS, CDR2 YFSETQ. This CDR3 has 14 residues. Germline trimming cut 4 bases from V and 3 bases from J; bases unmatched to any gene: 5. CDR3 in amino acids: CASSTNRGHYEQYF. The CDR3 bases are TGCGCCAGCAGCACAAACAGGGGGCACTACGAGCAGTACTTC.

Only a few counts were recorded for this clonotype. The J gene is TRBJ2-3, the V gene TRBV14; a weak D match, TRBD2 (6 bases). Trimming pared 4 bases from V and 6 bases from J, leaving 23 bases between. This CDR3 is 17 amino acids long. CDR1 SGHDN and CDR2 FVKESK come from the germline V gene. The DNA for the CDR3 is TGTGCCAGCAGCCTGCGACTCGGGACTCTCCGGGGGGATACGCAGTATTTT. Its protein is CASSLRLGTLRGDTQYF.

This chain uses TRBV6-5 with TRBJ2-3; possibly TRBD1 or TRBD2 for D (6 bases each). Germline loops: CDR1 MNHEY, CDR2 SVGAGI. V lost 1 base, J lost 2 bases, and 13 bases lay in between. The CDR3 consists of 16 residues. This chain's CDR3 is CASSYWGAQTTDTQYF. The CDR3 region has the DNA TGTGCCAGCAGTTACTGGGGGGCCCAGACCACAGATACGCAGTATTTT.

This clonotype was recorded a few times. The rearrangement joins TRBV15 to TRBJ1-6; D is unclear. Trimming shortened V by 5 bases and J by 7 bases, and 15 bases separated the two germline ends. Germline CDR1 is LNHNV and CDR2 is YYDKDF (reference sequence). The CDR3 is made up of 15 amino acids. CDR3 loop: CATSPNLGTNSPLHF. The CDR3 coding sequence is TGTGCCACCAGCCCTAACTTGGGTACCAATTCACCCCTCCACTTT.

This clonotype was counted between two and nine times. The gene calls are TRBV12-3 or TRBV12-4 and TRBJ2-5; possibly TRBD1 or TRBD2 for D (5 bases each). Trimming stripped 1 base from V and 11 bases from J, with 17 bases between. The CDR3 totals 14 residues. CDR3 in amino acids: CASSLGGAGWPQYF. The CDR3 region has the DNA TGTGCCAGCAGTTTAGGTGGGGCGGGTTGGCCTCAGTACTTC.

The rearrangement links TRBV6-2 or TRBV6-3 to TRBJ2-7, with TRBD2 matching 9 bases. The CDR3 has 15 amino acids. The junction had 4 bases not matched to a gene; V was cut back by 1 base and J by 3 bases. Germline assignment: CDR1 MNHEY and CDR2 SVGEGT. CDR3 loop: CASSYWASGNYEQYF. CDR3 DNA: TGTGCCAGCAGTTACTGGGCTAGCGGGAACTACGAGCAGTACTTC.

This clonotype has just a few counts. V is TRBV4-1 and J is TRBJ2-7, with TRBD2 matching 9 bases. The ends lost 2 bases at V and 4 bases at J; junction bases unmatched: 6. Germline assignment: CDR1 MGHRA and CDR2 YSYEKL. The CDR3 consists of 15 residues. The DNA of the CDR3 is TGCGCCAGCAGCCAAATTCGGACTAGCGAGTACGAGCAGTACTTC. It is translated as CASSQIRTSEYEQYF.

The chain is built from TRBV18 and TRBJ1-1; D unresolved. The CDR3 is 16 amino acids. Germline V gene lookup returns CDR1 KGHSH and CDR2 LQKENI. Trimming removed 2 bases from V and 1 base from J, with 14 bases in between. The CDR3 region is CASSPGRASRNTEAFF. The CDR3, as DNA: TGTGCCAGCTCACCAGGGCGGGCGTCGAGGAACACTGAAGCTTTCTTT.

The rearrangement uses TRBV3-1 and TRBJ2-5; D ambiguous. The CDR3 is made up of 15 amino acids. Trimming removed 0 bases from V and 1 base from J, with 9 bases in between. CDR1 and CDR2 from the germline V gene are LGHDT and YNNKEL (reference sequence). The CDR3 spells CASSQETVLQETQYF. In DNA, the CDR3 is TGTGCCAGCAGCCAAGAAACCGTTCTCCAAGAGACCCAGTACTTC.

This clonotype was detected only a few times. V and J are TRBV25-1 and TRBJ1-1; 8 bases are a match to TRBD1. There are 13 residues in the CDR3. The germline gives CDR1 MGHDK, CDR2 SYGVNS. Unmatched junction bases numbered 6, after V lost 4 bases and J lost 8 bases. In nucleotides, the CDR3 is TGTGCCAGCAGTGCTGGACAGGGTTCCGAAGCTTTCTTT. It specifies CASSAGQGSEAFF. Filled out from reference TRBV25-1 and TRBJ1-1, the complete variable domain reads EADIYQTPRYLVIGTGKKITLECSQTMGHDKMYWYQQDPGMELHLIHYSYGVNSTEKGDLSSESTVSRIRTEHFPLTLESARPSHTSQYLCASSAGQGSEAFFGQGTRLTVV.

On this clonotype itself: Just one base apart from a much larger clone, this may be a read error. This chain joins TRBV5-1 and TRBJ2-3, with D perhaps TRBD1 (5 bases). The CDR3 is 15 residues long. The germline gives CDR1 SGHRS, CDR2 YFSETQ. CDR3 region: CASSLEQVSTDTQCF. The CDR3 coding sequence is TGCGCCAGCAGCTTGGAACAGGTTAGCACAGATACGCAGTGTTTT.

The J gene is TRBJ2-3, the V gene TRBV12-3 or TRBV12-4, with TRBD2 identical over 7 bases. The CDR3 extends over 17 amino acids. Unmatched junction bases numbered 8, after V lost 0 bases and J lost 2 bases. This CDR3 is CASSLAQRGTTTDTQYF. CDR3 nucleotides: TGTGCCAGCAGTTTAGCGCAGCGGGGAACTACCACAGATACGCAGTATTTT.

V usage is TRBV4-1 and J usage is TRBJ2-5, with 8 nucleotides matching TRBD2. The germline V gene has CDR1 MGHRA and CDR2 YSYEKL. The CDR3 is made up of 17 amino acids. The junction had 6 bases not matched to a gene; V was cut back by 0 bases and J by 0 bases. CDR3 protein: CASSQEERGSYQETQYF. CDR3 bases: TGCGCCAGCAGCCAAGAGGAGCGGGGGAGCTACCAAGAGACCCAGTACTTC.

This clonotype was recorded a few times. The chain combines TRBV6-1 with TRBJ2-1; possible D gene TRBD2, 5 bases. Between the trimmed V and J ends, which lost 5 bases and 2 bases, there was a span of 10 bases. Looked up from germline, CDR1 is MNHNS and CDR2 is SASEGT. The CDR3 sequence is 14 residues long. CDR3 DNA sequence: TGTGCCAGCAGTCGGGGATTAACCTACAATGAGCAGTTCTTC. It translates to CASSRGLTYNEQFF.

This clonotype was picked up a small number of times. The rearrangement joins TRBV7-2 to TRBJ2-7; 13 bases align to TRBD2. CDR3 length: 22 residues. Unmatched junction bases numbered 21, after V lost 4 bases and J lost 0 bases. Germline values: CDR1 SGHTA, CDR2 FQGNSA. The CDR3 spells CASSYPGTSGVNWGLSSYEQYF. The CDR3 DNA sequence: TGTGCCAGCAGCTACCCCGGGACTAGCGGGGTCAATTGGGGACTGAGCTCCTACGAGCAGTACTTC.

This clonotype was detected only a few times. This chain joins TRBV4-3 and TRBJ2-1; D is ambiguous. V was clipped by 4 bases and J by 3 bases, with 7 bases between them. Germline CDR1 LGHNA, CDR2 YSLEER. This CDR3 has 13 residues. CDR3: CASSRGIYNEQFF. The CDR3 DNA sequence: TGCGCCAGCAGCCGGGGAATCTACAATGAGCAGTTCTTC.